This T cell receptor (beta chain) is from a study of blood T cell repertoires in COVID-19. Study in general: Samples taken during acute and convalescent COVID-19 were collected in the United States, Italy and Spain. PBMCs, B-cell-depleted T cells, or T cells were the source of the cDNA or gDNA that made up the material.

The CDR3 covers 14 residues. The V and J ends lost 4 bases and 3 bases respectively, with 12 bases between them. The data were produced by immunoSEQ multiplex PCR, yet TCRdb's version contains in-frame clones alone and is incomplete. Here the sample spans about 63,000 clones, roughly 78% being singletons. The chain links TRBV23-1 to TRBJ1-2; D unresolved. TRBV23-1 is given ORF status, its function remaining uncertain. This clonotype was obtained from a human donor in a cohort sampled during active COVID-19. The sequenced material came from peripheral blood. DNA for the CDR3: TGCGCCAGCAGTCCAAGCCGATCCCACTATGGCTACACCTTC. Amino acid sequence: CASSPSRSHYGYTF.